The next 7 T cell receptor beta chains were all read from a single sample in a study of T-cell reconstitution after alpha-beta-depleted transplantation in children. Unique molecular identifiers were incorporated during preparation of the TCRbeta library. TCRdb itself ran the PCR reads through MiXCR, one entry per CDR3 protein. The top ten clones hold around 7.6% of a sample with around 300,000 distinct CDR3 sequences, roughly 9.1% of them seen once. The specimen comprised PBMCs, sampled before TCRalphabeta/CD19-depleted stem cell transplant. The receptors originated from a boy under two years old with acute myeloid leukemia, due to receive a stem cell transplant.

Comments on this clonotype: This may come from a read error, since a much larger clone is one base off. V usage is TRBV4-2 and J usage is TRBJ1-5; possible D gene TRBD1, 5 bases. Looked up from germline, CDR1 is LGHNA and CDR2 is YNFKEQ. The CDR3 sequence is 16 residues long. Trimming shortened V by 0 bases and J by 3 bases, and 12 bases separated the two germline ends. This CDR3 reads CASSQERGKANQPQHF. CDR3 DNA sequence: TGTGCCAGCAGCCAAGAAAGGGGAAAGGCCAATCAGCCCCAGCATTTT.

The sample holds many counts of this clonotype. The chain has TRBV10-3 and TRBJ2-2, with D possibly TRBD2 on 6 matching bases. V was trimmed by 4 bases and J by 1 base, leaving 10 bases between them. Per the germline V gene, CDR1 is ENHRY and CDR2 is SYGVKD. This CDR3 has 15 amino acids. The CDR3 sequence is CAISASDRNTGELFF. The CDR3 nucleotides read TGTGCCATCAGTGCTAGCGACCGGAACACCGGGGAGCTGTTTTTT.

This clonotype was counted many times. This chain links TRBV12-3 or TRBV12-4 with TRBJ2-1; TRBD2 aligns across 8 bases. With V trimmed by 2 bases and J by 7 bases, 16 bases remained unmatched. The CDR3 extends over 18 amino acids. CDR3 region: CASSLYLAAGGAGNEQFF. CDR3 DNA: TGTGCCAGCAGTTTATACTTGGCTGCGGGGGGCGCGGGGAATGAGCAGTTCTTC.

A note on this clonotype: A much larger clone differs from this one at a single base, so this may be a read error. CDR3 in DNA: TGCAGCGTGGTTACAGGGCCCTATGGCTTCACCTTC. Protein product: CSVVTGPYGFTF. The chain carries TRBV29-1 and TRBJ1-2, with a tentative D call TRBD1 (6 bases). Germline CDR1 and CDR2: SQVTM and ANQGSEA. The CDR3 covers 12 residues.

This clonotype was found many times. The V call is TRBV9, the J call TRBJ2-3; a possible D gene is TRBD2 (5 bases). Per the germline V gene, CDR1 is SGDLS and CDR2 is YYNGEE. Trimming stripped 4 bases from V and 2 bases from J, with 17 bases between. The CDR3 covers 16 residues. CDR3 nucleotides: TGTGCCAGCAGCCTCGGACTCCCGGCTTACACAGATACGCAGTATTTT. Translation: CASSLGLPAYTDTQYF.

The table lists this clonotype with many counts. The V call is TRBV21-1, the J call TRBJ2-7. TRBV21-1 is an annotated pseudogene. The CDR3 consists of 15 residues. CDR3 sequence (DNA): TGTGCCAGCAGCAATGCAGGGTGGGTAAGGTACGAGCAGTACTTC. Amino acid sequence: CASSNAGWVRYEQYF.

The sample holds many counts of this clonotype. J is TRBJ2-7 and V is TRBV5-1, with TRBD1 matching 9 bases. Germline lookup yields CDR1 SGHRS and CDR2 YFSETQ. This CDR3 is built from 16 residues. V lost 4 bases to trimming and J lost 4 bases; unmatched junction nucleotides: 12. The CDR3 DNA sequence: TGCGCCAGCAGCCCGGACAGGGGCCACCTTAGGTACGAGCAGTACTTC. As protein: CASSPDRGHLRYEQYF.